The TCR beta chain under discussion was sequenced for a study of tumor-infiltrating lymphocytes in primary liver carcinoma. TCR beta cDNA was reverse-transcribed from 500 ng of total RNA. The reaction used a constant-region primer and ProtoScript II reverse transcriptase. What produced the TCR beta libraries was three nested multiplex PCR rounds using slightly modified ARM-PCR. Use of TRBV1-TRBV30 forward primers with a C-beta reverse primer characterized the first two PCR rounds, which lasted roughly 9 cycles each. TCRdb itself ran the multiplex PCR reads through MiXCR, one entry per CDR3 protein. The table has some 110,000 distinct CDR3 sequences, 50% to 80% seen once. Comment on this clonotype: This clone may be a read error of a much larger clone one base away.

Both RNA and DNA were isolated together from about 19-30 mg of bulk tissue that had not been sorted. CDR1 is MNHNS, CDR2 SASEGT, per germline. The CDR3 sequence is 15 residues long. The chain recombines TRBV6-1 with TRBJ2-1; D possibly corresponds to TRBD1 (5 bases). The source of this sequence is a woman between 55 and 75 years old with primary liver carcinoma and hepatitis B virus infection. The material sequenced was liver tumor tissue from sampling region 3. The subset here: tumor region T3, left-lateral pole. CDR3 region: CASGERGRVRNEQFF. The CDR3, as DNA: TGTGCCAGCGGTGAAAGGGGAAGGGTCAGGAATGAGCAGTTCTTC.